Each of the 25 T cell receptor beta chains below was sequenced from the same sample in a study of blood T cell repertoires in COVID-19. The method was immunoSEQ multiplex PCR; TCRdb's version includes in-frame clones alone and lacks a portion of them. Of fewer than 250,000 clones listed, 83% are singletons. Source material: peripheral blood. These receptor sequences come from a woman aged 40 to 50 with active or convalescent COVID-19.

J is TRBJ1-6 and V is TRBV7-9; D is unclear. Between the trimmed V and J ends, which lost 1 base and 0 bases, there was a span of 16 bases. The CDR3 is 19 amino acids. In germline, CDR1 is SEHNR, CDR2 FQNEAQ (reference sequence). CDR3 DNA sequence: TGTGCCAGCAGCTTAGTGGGAGGGTCGGGGAGCTCCTATAATTCACCCCTCCACTTT. Its protein product is CASSLVGGSGSSYNSPLHF.

This clone appeared a few times. The V call is TRBV7-6, the J call TRBJ2-1; TRBD2 is a possible D gene (5 bases). CDR3 length: 14 residues. CDR1 is SGHVS and CDR2 is FNYEAQ in the germline V gene. Trimming stripped 3 bases from V and 8 bases from J, with 14 bases between. For the CDR3, the DNA is TGTGCCAGCAGCTTGTCCGGGAATGGGGATGAGCAGTTCTTC. The encoded protein is CASSLSGNGDEQFF.

This clone was detected only once. The CDR3 loop reads CASSWDSSGANVLTF. CDR3 DNA: TGCGCCAGCAGCTGGGACAGCTCTGGGGCCAACGTCCTGACTTTC. The rearrangement joins TRBV5-1 to TRBJ2-6; 7 bases match TRBD1. After removal of 3 bases from V and 0 bases from J, the junction contained 0 bases not matched to a gene. From germline, CDR1 is SGHRS and CDR2 YFSETQ. The CDR3 is 15 amino acids.

The CDR3 spells CASSQKTGVSYNSPLHF. CDR3 nucleotides: TGTGCCAGCAGCCAAAAGACAGGGGTGTCCTATAATTCACCCCTCCACTTT. This chain uses TRBV3-1 (or the pseudogene TRBV3-2) with TRBJ1-6; TRBD1 matches 8 bases. Germline assignment: CDR1 LGHDT and CDR2 YNNKEL (reference sequence). V gave up 2 bases and J gave up 1 base; unmatched junction bases: 4. This CDR3 spans 17 amino acids.

This sequence joins TRBV9 and TRBJ2-1, with 10 bases that match TRBD2. The J segment lost 8 bases and the V segment lost 3 bases, leaving 14 bases of the junction unmatched. Germline CDR1 SGDLS, CDR2 YYNGEE. The CDR3 spans 17 residues. This CDR3 reads CASSAYDRTSGGYEQFF. The CDR3 nucleotides read TGTGCCAGCAGCGCCTACGACCGGACTAGCGGCGGTTATGAGCAGTTCTTC.

This chain joins TRBV4-1 and TRBJ1-1; D unresolved. This CDR3 comprises 14 residues. Germline loops: CDR1 MGHRA, CDR2 YSYEKL. V gave up 3 bases and J gave up 3 bases, with 11 bases separating them. The CDR3 here is CASSHERVDTEAFF. CDR3 coding DNA: TGCGCCAGCAGCCATGAACGGGTGGACACTGAAGCTTTCTTT.

The V and J genes are TRBV7-3 and TRBJ1-1; weak D call: TRBD1 (6 bases). The germline gives CDR1 SGHTA, CDR2 FQGTGA. Trimming removed 3 bases from V and 8 bases from J, with 16 bases in between. The CDR3 consists of 14 residues. The CDR3, as DNA: TGTGCCAGCAGCTTGCGGGGGGCGACTAGCGAAGCTTTCTTT. Its translation: CASSLRGATSEAFF.

This sequence joins TRBV18 and TRBJ1-1; D uncertain. The CDR3 totals 13 residues. Trimming stripped 6 bases from V and 2 bases from J, with 10 bases between. The germline CDR1 and CDR2 sequences are KGHSH and LQKENI. CDR3 in amino acids: CASSLTPNTEAFF. The CDR3 nucleotides read TGTGCCAGCTCGCTTACACCCAACACTGAAGCTTTCTTT.

The chain employs TRBV6-6 and TRBJ2-7; TRBD2 aligns across 8 bases. This CDR3 spans 14 amino acids. J was trimmed by 2 bases and V by 5 bases; bases with no gene match: 5. From germline, CDR1 is MNHNY and CDR2 SVGAGI (reference sequence). This chain's CDR3 is CASSLLAETYEQYF. The CDR3, as DNA: TGTGCCAGCAGTCTACTAGCGGAAACCTACGAGCAGTACTTC.

This clone was recorded once. The CDR3: CASSDGDRADNEQFF. CDR3 DNA: TGTGCCAGCAGCGACGGGGACAGGGCGGACAATGAGCAGTTCTTC. This sequence joins TRBV9 and TRBJ2-1; 9 bases are a match to TRBD1. The V segment lost 3 bases and the J segment 5 bases; nucleotides outside the gene matches: 6. From germline, CDR1 is SGDLS and CDR2 YYNGEE. The CDR3 extends over 15 amino acids.

This clone was seen only once. This sequence joins TRBV11-3 and TRBJ1-3; no reliable D call. The germline V and J ends were trimmed by 5 bases and 1 base, with 9 bases remaining between them. CDR3 size: 14 residues. Per the germline V gene, CDR1 is SGHNT and CDR2 is YENEEA. The CDR3 DNA reads TGTGCCAGCAGCACGGTCAGGTCTGGAAACACCATATATTTT. Its translation: CASSTVRSGNTIYF.

The chain carries TRBV11-2 and TRBJ2-5; the D gene is possibly TRBD2 (5 bases). CDR1 is SGHAT, CDR2 FQNNGV, per germline. V dropped 4 bases and J dropped 5 bases, with 11 bases sitting between them. This CDR3 spans 13 amino acids. CDR3 nucleotide sequence: TGTGCCAGCAGCTCGAGGGTTAGCGAGACCCAGTACTTC. Residues: CASSSRVSETQYF.

The gene calls are TRBV27 and TRBJ2-1, with a tentative D call TRBD2 (6 bases). Germline CDR1 reads MNHEY; CDR2 reads SMNVEV (reference sequence). Trimming stripped 4 bases from V and 2 bases from J, with 9 bases between. The CDR3 sequence is 14 residues long. The CDR3 protein is CASSWEATYNEQFF. The CDR3 DNA follows: TGTGCCAGCAGTTGGGAGGCTACCTACAATGAGCAGTTCTTC.

The chain uses TRBV18 and TRBJ2-1; TRBD2 is a possible D gene (5 bases). Germline V lookup: CDR1 KGHSH, CDR2 LQKENI. This CDR3 has 16 residues. Between the trimmed V and J ends, which lost 3 bases and 8 bases, there was a span of 20 bases. The CDR3, as DNA: TGTGCCAGCTCACCTTTAAGGGCCGACTACAAGGATGAGCAGTTCTTC. Translation: CASSPLRADYKDEQFF.

The chain is built from TRBV5-1 and TRBJ1-6, with no clear D. V was pared by 2 bases and J by 10 bases, with 13 bases between. In germline, CDR1 is SGHRS, CDR2 YFSETQ. CDR3 length equals 14 residues. CDR3 in amino acids: CASSFGSAESPLHF. Here the CDR3 DNA reads TGCGCCAGCAGCTTTGGAAGCGCGGAGTCACCCCTCCACTTT.

This clone was seen a single time. CDR3 sequence reads: CASSFDRGPREKLFF. For the CDR3, the DNA is TGTGCCAGCAGCTTCGACAGGGGGCCGAGGGAAAAACTGTTTTTT. This sequence joins TRBV7-2 and TRBJ1-4; 10 bases align to TRBD1. From germline, CDR1 is SGHTA and CDR2 FQGNSA. The CDR3 has 15 residues. J lost 8 bases, V lost 3 bases, and 6 bases had no gene match.

This chain connects TRBV5-1 to TRBJ2-1; 16 nucleotides line up with TRBD2. This CDR3 spans 14 amino acids. V shed 7 bases, J shed 8 bases, and the junction held 3 bases outside the gene matches. Germline-derived CDR1 and CDR2 are SGHRS and YFSETQ. Here the CDR3 reads CASGTSGGAHEQFF. CDR3 nucleotides: TGCGCCAGCGGGACTAGCGGGGGGGCACATGAGCAGTTCTTC.

This clone was seen more than once but under ten times. The chain uses TRBV24-1 and TRBJ2-1, with TRBD2 matching 13 bases. CDR1 is KGHDR, CDR2 SFDVKD, per germline. The junction had 3 bases not matched to a gene; V was cut back by 9 bases and J by 5 bases. This CDR3 has 14 amino acids. Here the CDR3 reads CATVGTSGDNEQFF. The CDR3 DNA is TGTGCCACCGTAGGGACTAGCGGGGACAATGAGCAGTTCTTC.

This clone was seen just once. This chain links TRBV11-3 with TRBJ1-4; D might be TRBD1 (5 bases). The length of the CDR3 is 12 residues. Germline CDR1 reads SGHNT; CDR2 reads YENEEA. V was trimmed by 6 bases and J by 8 bases, leaving 10 bases between them. This chain's CDR3 is CASSLRGEKLFF. In DNA form, the CDR3 reads TGTGCCAGCAGTCTAAGGGGCGAAAAACTGTTTTTT.

This clone was seen a handful of times. The CDR3 loop reads CASSSPFRRGAGNEQFF. The CDR3 DNA is TGTGCCAGCAGCTCTCCTTTTAGGAGGGGCGCAGGGAATGAGCAGTTCTTC. The chain joins TRBV11-3 to TRBJ2-1, with TRBD2 as a possible D gene (6 bases). CDR3 length: 17 amino acids. Germline V gives CDR1 SGHNT, CDR2 YENEEA. V was shortened by 4 bases and J by 7 bases, with 23 bases between the two germline ends.

The chain carries TRBV19 and TRBJ1-1; tentative D call: TRBD1 (6 bases). Germline V lookup: CDR1 LNHDA, CDR2 SQIVND (reference sequence). V lost 7 bases to trimming and J lost 3 bases, with 18 bases between them. This CDR3 spans 15 amino acids. The CDR3 sequence: CASTPISKGDTEAFF. The CDR3 coding sequence is TGTGCCAGTACCCCGATAAGTAAGGGGGACACTGAAGCTTTCTTT.

CDR3 bases: TGTGCCAGCACCTCTACAGGGTGGGATAATTCACCCCTCCACTTT. Translation gives CASTSTGWDNSPLHF. This chain joins TRBV6-6 and TRBJ1-6, with D maybe TRBD1 (6 bases). The CDR3 is 15 residues long. CDR1 and CDR2 (germline): MNHNY, SVGAGI (reference sequence). The germline V and J ends were trimmed by 7 bases and 5 bases, with 15 bases remaining between them.

The chain uses TRBV7-2 and TRBJ2-1; 10 bases align to TRBD1. The CDR3 loop spans 14 amino acids. Unmatched junction bases numbered 6, after V lost 4 bases and J lost 9 bases. The germline gives CDR1 SGHTA, CDR2 FQGNSA. The chain's CDR3 is CASSSRDRGGEQFF. DNA for the CDR3: TGTGCCAGCAGCTCGCGGGACAGGGGTGGTGAGCAGTTCTTC.

V is TRBV6-2 or TRBV6-3 and J is TRBJ1-2, with 7 bases lining up with TRBD1. The ends lost 7 bases at V and 2 bases at J; junction bases unmatched: 13. Germline CDR1 MNHEY, CDR2 SVGEGT. This CDR3 contains 16 residues. The CDR3 DNA reads TGTGCCAGCACCCCGAACAGCCAGGGGGGAAACTATGGCTACACCTTC. Translating it yields CASTPNSQGGNYGYTF.

The chain combines TRBV5-1 with TRBJ1-1; perhaps TRBD1 as D (5 bases). The CDR3 spans 17 residues. With 3 bases removed from V and 0 bases from J, the gap between germline ends came to 18 bases. The germline V gene has CDR1 SGHRS and CDR2 YFSETQ. The CDR3 nucleotides read TGCGCCAGCAGCTCCCAGGGAATAGGTTCCATGAACACTGAAGCTTTCTTT. Amino acid sequence: CASSSQGIGSMNTEAFF.